This T cell receptor delta chain emerged from a study of gamma-delta chains in newborns, infants, children. Study details: Polyclonal expansion of innate γδ T cells after birth follows microbial exposure.

This clone is classed as medium-sized. CDR1 is GEAIGNYY, CDR2 EKD, per germline. The CDR3 length is 15 residues. Trimming shortened V by 0 bases and J by 0 bases, and 10 bases separated the two germline ends. TCRdb re-identified clones in the reads via CATT. The data contain some 11,000 delta-chain clones, around 3% of them seen just once; the ten biggest clones take up approximately 8.9%. Specimen: blood. The V call is TRDV2, the J call TRDJ1; D remains ambiguous. This receptor was identified in a child who was a newborn, infant or young child, either healthy, febrile or measles-vaccinated (not recorded which). The CDR3 is CACDTLNMNTDKLIF. The CDR3, as DNA: TGTGCCTGTGACACCCTGAATATGAACACCGATAAACTCATCTTT.